This TCR beta chain stems from a study of OX40 agonist ivuxolimab in advanced cancers. In terms of the full investigation: Ivuxolimab was a fully human IgG2 agonistic monoclonal antibody targeting the costimulatory receptor OX40 (CD134). Intravenous ivuxolimab was administered to patients every 2 weeks at six dose levels: 0.01, 0.1, 0.3, 1.5, 3 and 10 mg/kg. Of the roughly 54 patients in dose escalation, some 19 had hepatocellular carcinoma, about 15 had melanoma, 9 had renal cell carcinoma and 9 had head and neck cancer. In the dose-escalation cohort, approximately 80% of patients were male, and the mean age was 60 years with a range of roughly 20 to 80. Prior anti-PD-1, anti-PD-L1 or anti-CTLA-4 therapy was permitted, and approximately 42% of dose-escalation patients had received checkpoint inhibitors. Partial responses were achieved by three dose-escalation patients, of whom one had hepatocellular carcinoma and two had cutaneous melanoma. The point of sequencing TCRbeta in the periphery was to test whether ivuxolimab changed TCR sequence diversity and drove clonal T-cell expansion. The monotherapy dose-escalation portion (N of about 50 patients) of the phase I ivuxolimab trial is reported in the paper.

Details on this clone: Its antigen target is currently unknown. No base-level quality is on record; no much larger clone is a single base apart.

Broader findings and caveats from the paper: Low levels of normalized T-cell clonal expansion were also shown by some nonresponding patients. After ivuxolimab, CD8+ T cells had more expanded clones than CD4+ T cells on average. The antigen specificity of the clonally expanded peripheral T cells was not determined. Partial responders in the 0.1-3.0 mg/kg groups had among the lowest normalized peripheral clonal expansion, especially among CD8+ T cells. At doses of 0.1 to 3.0 mg/kg, clonal expansion of both CD4+ and CD8+ blood T cells was observed from baseline to week 6.

Patients with autoimmune disease history or receiving systemic immunosuppression were excluded from the trial. Peripheral blood for TCR sequencing was collected from all dose cohorts at baseline, on cycle 4 day 1, and on cycle 7 day 1. Samples were obtained from an open-label, multicenter, first-in-human phase I dose-escalation trial of ivuxolimab. Adults with locally advanced or metastatic head and neck squamous cell, hepatocellular, melanoma or renal cell carcinoma were enrolled in the trial. Before TCR sequencing, CD4+ T cells and CD8+ T cells were sorted from peripheral blood as separate populations. To sequence the TCRbeta CDR3 region, genomic DNA was isolated from the sorted cells. The immunoSEQ Assay was used to sequence the TCRbeta CDR3 regions. TCRdb mirrors the immuneACCESS table, restricted to in-frame sequences. Some clones are absent from its copies; in checked studies, under half trace to an unresolved V gene, and the reason for the others is unknown. The table for this sample lists fewer than 65,000 clones; about nine tenths of them were counted only once. The biggest ten clones account for 1.2% of the sample.

Trimming takes 1 base from V and 3 bases from J, and the germline ends sit 10 bases apart. The CDR3 spans 14 residues, from the cysteine through the phenylalanine. The DNA shown is the 42-base CDR3, in frame from base 1. The germline V gene supplies CDR1 SGHRS and CDR2 YFSETQ. The sequencing used CD4+ or CD8+ T cells sorted from blood, collected in a trial of the OX40 agonist ivuxolimab. The sequence links TRBV5-1 to TRBJ1-1, and TRBD1 may be the D gene, going by 6 matching bases. The sequence was collected from an adult with an advanced solid tumor such as melanoma, head and neck, liver or kidney cancer. The sequenced DNA is TGCGCCAGCAGCTTGACACAGGGCGACACTGAAGCTTTCTTT. Its protein product is CASSLTQGDTEAFF.